The sequence of this T cell receptor beta chain was determined in a study of OX40 agonist ivuxolimab in advanced cancers. The repertoire was sequenced with immunoSEQ multiplex PCR; TCRdb's copy has only in-frame clones and lacks some. The sample has 77,000 or so clones; around 87% are singletons. V lost 8 bases to trimming and J lost 0 bases; unmatched junction nucleotides: 3. Germline CDR1 is SEHNR and CDR2 is FQNEAQ (reference sequence). This CDR3 spans 14 amino acids. This chain connects TRBV7-9 to TRBJ2-2, with 7 bases lining up with TRBD2. The sequence derives from an adult with an advanced solid tumor such as melanoma, head and neck, liver or kidney cancer. The source was CD4+ or CD8+ T cells sorted from blood, collected in a trial of the OX40 agonist ivuxolimab. Here the CDR3 DNA reads TGTGCCAGCCAACTAGCGTCGAACACCGGGGAGCTGTTTTTT. Protein: CASQLASNTGELFF.